A selection of T cell receptor beta chains follows, all from one sample in a study of blood T cell repertoires in COVID-19. Data came from immunoSEQ multiplex PCR; TCRdb stores just in-frame clones and leaves some out. The data contain approximately 93,000 clones, over 65% of them singletons. The sequencing input was peripheral blood. The receptors here all came from a man in his sixties or seventies with COVID-19, enrolled during active disease. Each CDR3 is given with its conserved first and last residue. A D gene is named only where the DNA matches it firmly. A row's size may be missing; if present it is once, few, many or a size class.

. . TRBJ2-2 TRBV7-9 TGTGCCAGCAGCTTTGGACGGGAGAACACCGGGGAGCTGTTTTTT CASSFGRENTGELFF
. . TRBJ1-2 TRBV4-3 TGCGCCAGCAGCCAAGACCTGGACTCGCCGTCTGGCTACACCTTC CASSQDLDSPSGYTF
TRBD1 . TRBJ1-5 TRBV24-1 TGTGCCACCAGTGAAAAGGGACAGGGGATCCTTCAGCCCCAGCATTTT CATSEKGQGILQPQHF
TRBD2 . TRBJ2-7 TRBV19 TGTGCCAGTAGTACTGGACTAGCGGGCTCCTACGAGCAGTACTTC CASSTGLAGSYEQYF
. few TRBJ2-7 TRBV18 TGTGCCAGCTCACCCCCAACGGGCAGGGGAAACGAGCAGTACTTC CASSPPTGRGNEQYF
TRBD1 . TRBJ1-6 TRBV5-4 TGTGCCAGCAGCGCCCCGGGACAGGGGATAGGGTCACCCCTCCACTTT CASSAPGQGIGSPLHF
. . TRBJ2-7 TRBV6-1 TGTGCCAGCAGTGAACGGACAGACCTACCCTCCTACGAGCAGTACTTC CASSERTDLPSYEQYF
TRBD1 . TRBJ1-2 TRBV7-2 TGTGCCAGCAGCTTCCAAGGACAGGGCGGCGGCTACACCTTC CASSFQGQGGGYTF
. . TRBJ2-1 TRBV3-1/TRBV3-2 TGTGCCAGCAGCCAATATTCCGGACTTGCATACGGTGAGCAGTTCTTC CASSQYSGLAYGEQFF
. few TRBJ1-6 TRBV4-2 TGTGCCAGCAGCCAACCAAGGACAGTTGAAAATTCACCCCTCCACTTT CASSQPRTVENSPLHF
TRBD1 . TRBJ2-7 TRBV7-6 TGTGCCAGCAGCTTAACCGACAGGGGGCAAGAGCAGTACTTC CASSLTDRGQEQYF
. many TRBJ1-4 TRBV28 TGTGCCAGCAGTTCCAGGGAAGGGAATGAAAAACTGTTTTTT CASSSREGNEKLFF
. once TRBJ2-7 TRBV28 TGTGCCACCTCCAGACAGGGAGGATACGAGCAGTACTTC CATSRQGGYEQYF
. . TRBJ2-1 TRBV7-9 TGTGCCAGCAGCCCCTCGACAGGTAACAATGAGCAGTTCTTC CASSPSTGNNEQFF
. . TRBJ1-2 TRBV19 TGTGCCAGTACCCCTGGACTCTTCTATGGCTACACCTTC CASTPGLFYGYTF
. few TRBJ2-1 TRBV3-1/TRBV3-2 TGTGCCAGCAGCCAACTGGCCGTCTGGAATGAGCAGTTCTTC CASSQLAVWNEQFF
TRBD1 . TRBJ1-5 TRBV27 TGTGCCAGCGGGACAGCTTATAGCAATCAGCCCCAGCATTTT CASGTAYSNQPQHF
TRBD2 many TRBJ2-3 TRBV5-1 TGCGCCAGCAGCCCCATACCGGGAGGCGGCATCACAGATACGCAGTATTTT CASSPIPGGGITDTQYF
TRBD2 . TRBJ2-1 TRBV5-5 TGTGCCAGCAGTACTTCCGGGACTAGCGGCTCCTACAATGAGCAGTTCTTC CASSTSGTSGSYNEQFF
. . TRBJ2-7 TRBV11-1 TGTGCCAGCAGCTGGGTGGCAGGCCCATTAACCGAGCAGTACTTC CASSWVAGPLTEQYF
. few TRBJ1-5 TRBV21-1 TGTGCCAGCAGCAAAGTGGGGACAGGGGTTTGTTGTAGCAATCAGCCCCAGCATTTT CASSKVGTGVCCSNQPQHF
TRBD1 . TRBJ1-2 TRBV10-1 TGCGCCAGCAGGCCGATATCTAACTTTTCCGGGACAGGGGAAGACTATGGCTACACCTTC CASRPISNFSGTGEDYGYTF
. . TRBJ2-5 TRBV5-1 TGCGCCAGCAGCTTGAGCGGATCAGAGACCCAGTACTTC CASSLSGSETQYF
TRBD1 . TRBJ2-1 TRBV11-2 TGTGCCAGCAGCCCCATCAGGGGACAGCAGTACAATGAGCAGTTCTTC CASSPIRGQQYNEQFF
. . TRBJ1-1 TRBV28 TGTGCCAGCAGTTTATCGGGCCGGGGTGAAGCTTTCTTT CASSLSGRGEAFF